This note documents a single TCR beta chain sequence. The V end was cut by 0 bases, the J end by 3 bases, with 10 bases between. The CDR3 is made up of 15 amino acids. Germline V gene data show CDR1 as SGHRS and CDR2 as YFSETQ. Clones were read by immunoSEQ multiplex PCR, and TCRdb kept only the in-frame ones, dropping some. The data show roughly 100,000 clones, 83% seen once. The sample comes from a study of control samples from healthy donors and cancer patients. V is TRBV5-1 and J is TRBJ1-5; D unclear. The clonotype originates from a woman aged 45-65 years in good health. What was sequenced was blood. The CDR3 DNA follows: TGCGCCAGCAGCTTGGGAGGTGGGGACAATCAGCCCCAGCATTTT. It specifies CASSLGGGDNQPQHF. The entire variable domain, with the rest obtained from reference TRBV5-1 and TRBJ1-5, is as follows: KAGVTQTPRYLIKTRGQQVTLSCSPISGHRSVSWYQQTPGQGLQFLFEYFSETQRNKGNFPGRFSGRQFSNSRSEMNVSTLELGDSALYLCASSLGGGDNQPQHFGDGTRLSIL.